Each of the 23 T cell receptor beta chains below was sequenced from the same sample in a study of blood T cell repertoires in COVID-19 (dated by TCRdb to 2018 to 2021). Preparation of the library involved the immunoSEQ multiplex PCR assay. This is the immuneACCESS table as TCRdb keeps it, with only in-frame sequences that have V and J called. A part of the clones is gone; compared with another copy, unresolved V genes explain less than half, and the rest is unexplained. This sample holds approximately 94,000 clones; 85% were observed only once. The top ten constitute around an eighth of the sample. Sequenced material: peripheral blood. Source of these receptors: a man in his fifties or sixties with active or convalescent COVID-19.

The rearrangement links TRBV21-1 to TRBJ1-2. TRBV21-1 is marked as a pseudogene. The CDR3 sequence is 13 residues long. DNA of the CDR3: TGTGCCAGCAGCAGTTCGGAGGGCTATGGCTACACCTTC. Its translation: CASSSSEGYGYTF.

The chain combines TRBV11-2 with TRBJ2-5, with TRBD2 as a possible D gene (6 bases). Germline CDR1 is SGHAT and CDR2 is FQNNGV. Trimming pared 3 bases from V and 5 bases from J, leaving 16 bases between. CDR3 length: 15 residues. CDR3 residues: CASSLEGQPRETQYF. DNA for the CDR3: TGTGCCAGCAGCTTGGAGGGCCAACCAAGGGAGACCCAGTACTTC. Drawing the rest from reference TRBV11-2 and TRBJ2-5, the complete variable domain is EAGVAQSPRYKIIEKRQSVAFWCNPISGHATLYWYQQILGQGPKLLIQFQNNGVVDDSQLPKDRFSAERLKGVDSTLKIQPAKLEDSAVYLCASSLEGQPRETQYFGPGTRLLVL.

The gene calls are TRBV3-1 (or the pseudogene TRBV3-2) and TRBJ2-3; 11 bases agree with TRBD2. The length of the CDR3 is 16 residues. J lost 2 bases, V lost 6 bases, and 7 bases had no gene match. Germline assignment: CDR1 LGHDT and CDR2 YNNKEL (reference sequence). The CDR3 region has the DNA TGTGCCAGCAGACTAGCGGGAGCGCCACTCACAGATACGCAGTATTTT. Protein product: CASRLAGAPLTDTQYF.

The V and J genes are TRBV24-1 and TRBJ1-2; 7 nucleotides agree with TRBD1. This CDR3 is built from 15 residues. Germline CDR1 reads KGHDR; CDR2 reads SFDVKD. J lost 3 bases, V lost 3 bases, and 6 bases had no gene match. The CDR3 loop is CATSDPGTADYGYTF. DNA of the CDR3: TGTGCCACCAGTGATCCCGGGACAGCCGACTATGGCTACACCTTC.

The CDR3 DNA follows: TGTGCCACCCGTGCGGAGACGCTCAATGGGTCCTACGAGCAGTACTTC. Translated, it gives CATRAETLNGSYEQYF. The V call is TRBV10-3, the J call TRBJ2-7; D unclear. Trimming cost V 10 bases and J 1 base, with 23 bases left between them. CDR1 ENHRY and CDR2 SYGVKD come from the germline V gene. The CDR3 is 16 residues long.

The rearrangement joins TRBV2 to TRBJ1-5; D uncertain. The ends were cut back, 1 base at V and 4 bases at J, with 11 bases in the middle. CDR1 and CDR2 (germline): SNHLY, FYNNEI. CDR3 length equals 15 residues. CDR3 amino acids: CASSEGEEVNQPQHF. CDR3 DNA sequence: TGTGCCAGCAGTGAAGGAGAGGAAGTTAATCAGCCCCAGCATTTT.

This chain links TRBV5-1 with TRBJ1-2, with 12 bases that match TRBD1. V trimming: 3 bases; J trimming: 7 bases; junction bases outside the gene matches: 10. The V gene's germline CDR1 is SGHRS and CDR2 YFSETQ. The CDR3 has 16 amino acids. This CDR3 reads CASSSGRDRGHRGYTF. The DNA of the CDR3 is TGCGCCAGCAGCTCTGGCCGGGACAGGGGGCATCGTGGCTACACCTTC.

The chain links TRBV5-1 to TRBJ2-2; D may be TRBD2 (6 bases). V lost 0 bases and J 7 bases, leaving 16 bases between the germline ends. In germline, CDR1 is SGHRS, CDR2 YFSETQ. The CDR3 contains 16 residues. The CDR3 sequence: CASSLGFGSPDGELFF. DNA of the CDR3: TGCGCCAGCAGCTTGGGCTTCGGGAGCCCGGACGGGGAGCTGTTTTTT.

The J gene is TRBJ2-3, the V gene TRBV4-1; weak D call: TRBD2 (6 bases). The CDR3 extends over 14 amino acids. Trimming removed 0 bases at V and 6 bases at J, with 10 bases between. From germline, CDR1 is MGHRA and CDR2 YSYEKL. As DNA, the CDR3 is TGCGCCAGCAGCCAAGACGGGAGCTCCGATACGCAGTATTTT. This encodes CASSQDGSSDTQYF.

Of note for this clone: Other DNA sequences in the same sample also yield this CDR3. The gene calls are TRBV20-1 and TRBJ2-3, with D possibly matching TRBD2 (5 bases). V was cut by 3 bases and J by 6 bases, with 7 bases left in between. The CDR3 is made up of 11 amino acids. Germline loops: CDR1 DFQATT, CDR2 SNEGSKA (reference sequence). The CDR3 spells CSASPGDTQYF. DNA for the CDR3: TGCAGTGCTAGCCCGGGGGATACGCAGTATTTT.

For the CDR3, the DNA is TGTGCCAGCAGCACCTCGGGAGCCTACGAGCAGTACTTC. Its translation: CASSTSGAYEQYF. This chain connects TRBV7-9 to TRBJ2-7; the D gene is possibly TRBD2 (6 bases). The V gene's germline CDR1 is SEHNR and CDR2 FQNEAQ (reference sequence). V was cut by 5 bases and J by 2 bases, with 10 bases left in between. The CDR3 loop spans 13 amino acids. The whole variable domain, remainder taken from reference TRBV7-9 and TRBJ2-7, is DTGVSQNPRHKITKRGQNVTFRCDPISEHNRLYWYRQTLGQGPEFLTYFQNEAQLEKSRLLSDRFSAERPKGSFSTLEIQRTEQGDSAMYLCASSTSGAYEQYFGPGTRLTVT.

The rearrangement joins TRBV5-1 to TRBJ2-1, with 8 bases lining up with TRBD2. This CDR3 region has 15 residues. With 4 bases clipped from V and 8 bases from J, the junction kept 11 bases outside the gene matches. Germline V gene data show CDR1 as SGHRS and CDR2 as YFSETQ. CDR3 sequence: CASSPSAGAGDEQFF. The DNA of the CDR3 is TGCGCCAGCAGCCCATCAGCGGGAGCGGGTGATGAGCAGTTCTTC.

This chain uses TRBV2 with TRBJ1-1; 8 nucleotides align to TRBD1. Germline V CDR1 and CDR2: SNHLY, FYNNEI. The junction had 9 bases not matched to a gene; V was cut back by 6 bases and J by 6 bases. This CDR3 is 14 amino acids long. This chain's CDR3 is CASRVIQGASEAFF. The CDR3 DNA reads TGTGCCAGCAGAGTGATCCAGGGGGCCTCTGAAGCTTTCTTT. The whole variable domain, remainder taken from reference TRBV2 and TRBJ1-1, is EPEVTQTPSHQVTQMGQEVILRCVPISNHLYFYWYRQILGQKVEFLVSFYNNEISEKSEIFDDQFSVERPDGSNFTLKIRSTKLEDSAMYFCASRVIQGASEAFFGQGTRLTVV.

The rearrangement uses TRBV2 and TRBJ1-1; D possibly corresponds to TRBD1 (5 bases). Per germline, CDR1 SNHLY and CDR2 FYNNEI. The germline V and J ends were trimmed by 2 bases and 4 bases, with 17 bases remaining between them. The CDR3 has 16 residues. The CDR3 loop is CASSEYGAGSGTEAFF. The CDR3 DNA sequence: TGTGCCAGCAGTGAATATGGCGCAGGGTCGGGCACTGAAGCTTTCTTT. Supplemented by reference TRBV2 and TRBJ1-1, the full variable domain reads EPEVTQTPSHQVTQMGQEVILRCVPISNHLYFYWYRQILGQKVEFLVSFYNNEISEKSEIFDDQFSVERPDGSNFTLKIRSTKLEDSAMYFCASSEYGAGSGTEAFFGQGTRLTVV.

The chain employs TRBV19 and TRBJ2-7, with D perhaps matching TRBD2 (6 bases). The length of the CDR3 is 16 residues. V was pared by 5 bases and J by 0 bases, with 17 bases between. Germline CDR1 and CDR2: LNHDA and SQIVND (reference sequence). Here the CDR3 reads CASSSPGLPSSYEQYF. The CDR3 bases are TGTGCCAGTAGTTCACCGGGACTGCCGAGCTCCTACGAGCAGTACTTC.

The chain couples TRBV27 to TRBJ2-3; 7 bases align to TRBD2. Unmatched junction bases numbered 14, after V lost 3 bases and J lost 2 bases. The CDR3 has 18 amino acids. The germline V gene has CDR1 MNHEY and CDR2 SMNVEV (reference sequence). The CDR3 DNA reads TGTGCCAGCAGTTTTGGCCTGGCGGCGGGAGTTTACACAGATACGCAGTATTTT. Protein sequence: CASSFGLAAGVYTDTQYF.

J is TRBJ2-6 and V is TRBV11-2; 10 nucleotides match TRBD2. Germline V CDR1 and CDR2: SGHAT, FQNNGV. Unmatched junction bases numbered 8, after V lost 2 bases and J lost 1 base. The CDR3 runs to 19 residues. The DNA for the CDR3 is TGTGCCAGCAGCTTAAGGGCTAGCGGGAGAGGGTCTGGGGCCAACGTCCTGACTTTC. It translates to CASSLRASGRGSGANVLTF. The complete variable domain, with remaining parts taken from reference TRBV11-2 and TRBJ2-6, reads EAGVAQSPRYKIIEKRQSVAFWCNPISGHATLYWYQQILGQGPKLLIQFQNNGVVDDSQLPKDRFSAERLKGVDSTLKIQPAKLEDSAVYLCASSLRASGRGSGANVLTFGAGSRLTVL.

The V and J genes are TRBV28 and TRBJ2-7; 9 bases are a match to TRBD1. The V segment lost 6 bases and the J segment 1 base; nucleotides outside the gene matches: 7. Germline CDR1 MDHEN, CDR2 SYDVKM. This CDR3 comprises 15 residues. CDR3 protein: CASRSGQGTSYEQYF. Here the CDR3 DNA reads TGTGCCAGCAGGTCAGGACAGGGGACTTCCTACGAGCAGTACTTC.

The V call is TRBV24-1, the J call TRBJ1-2; TRBD1 matches at 7 bases. The CDR3 is 15 amino acids. V lost 4 bases to trimming and J lost 0 bases; unmatched junction nucleotides: 4. Germline V CDR1 and CDR2: KGHDR, SFDVKD. The CDR3 loop is CATSEGTAANYGYTF. CDR3 DNA: TGTGCCACCAGTGAGGGGACAGCCGCTAACTATGGCTACACCTTC.

This clone has just a few counts. The chain carries TRBV19 and TRBJ1-4; 9 positions match TRBD1. With 3 bases clipped from V and 5 bases from J, the junction kept 1 base outside the gene matches. Germline lookup yields CDR1 LNHDA and CDR2 SQIVND (reference sequence). This CDR3 has 14 amino acids. Written as DNA, the CDR3 is TGTGCCAGTAGTATCGGGACAGGGAATGAAAAACTGTTTTTT. Translating gives CASSIGTGNEKLFF. Drawing the rest from reference TRBV19 and TRBJ1-4, the complete variable domain is DGGITQSPKYLFRKEGQNVTLSCEQNLNHDAMYWYRQDPGQGLRLIYYSQIVNDFQKGDIAEGYSVSREKKESFPLTVTSAQKNPTAFYLCASSIGTGNEKLFFGSGTQLSVL.

The rearrangement links TRBV27 to TRBJ1-1, with unresolved D. V lost 3 bases and J lost 1, with 12 bases in between. This CDR3 is built from 15 residues. Per the germline V gene, CDR1 is MNHEY and CDR2 is SMNVEV (reference sequence). The CDR3 region is CASSLVVPGNTEAFF. CDR3 DNA sequence: TGTGCCAGCAGTTTGGTTGTACCCGGGAACACTGAAGCTTTCTTT.

The V and J genes are TRBV5-1 and TRBJ2-5; TRBD2 agrees at 8 bases. V shed 3 bases, J shed 5 bases, and the junction held 9 bases outside the gene matches. The V gene's germline CDR1 is SGHRS and CDR2 YFSETQ. The CDR3 is 15 residues long. Here the CDR3 reads CASSSAGVGGETQYF. CDR3 DNA: TGCGCCAGCAGCTCAGCGGGAGTGGGCGGCGAGACCCAGTACTTC.

The V call is TRBV10-2, the J call TRBJ2-7; D is possibly TRBD1 (6 bases). Trimming shortened V by 4 bases and J by 3 bases, and 7 bases separated the two germline ends. Germline V CDR1 and CDR2: WSHSY, SAAADI. The CDR3 covers 12 residues. As DNA, the CDR3 is TGCGCCAGCAGTGTACAGGGCTACGAGCAGTACTTC. It codes for CASSVQGYEQYF.